This T cell receptor beta chain appears in the sequencing data of a study of CD4 T cells in relation to SARS-CoV-2 and coronaviruses. Study-level results: About 65% of donors had memory CD4+ clonotypes crossrecognizing SARS-CoV-2 and common cold coronavirus spike.

Of note for this clone: Its antigen remains unidentified.

This table comes from immunoSEQ multiplex PCR, and its TCRdb copy is limited to in-frame clones, with some not included. The table includes some 14,000 clones, around 82% detected once. The unexposed donors gave CD4+ T cells in about 2010-2019, prior to COVID-19. The cells were cultured for roughly 11 days before CD4+ T cells were isolated. Testing used SARS-CoV-2 S/N and four cold-coronavirus spikes on unexposed-donor CD4+ T cells, cells permitting. V shed 4 bases and J shed 6 bases, with 13 bases lying between them. The CDR3 length is 14 residues. Per the germline V gene, CDR1 is SGHNT and CDR2 is YYREEE (reference sequence).

The rearrangement uses TRBV5-4 and TRBJ2-2; unclear D gene. The clonotype comes from a human donor in good health. Material for sequencing was CD4+ T cells from PBMCs, cultured in vitro. CDR3 nucleotide sequence: TGTGCCAGCAGCAAAGTCTCACCCGCCGGGGAGCTGTTTTTT. Its protein is CASSKVSPAGELFF.